This T cell receptor beta chain was identified during a study of radiotherapy plus CTLA-4 blockade in lung cancer. This clone has only one observation. No antigen is known for it. Study-wide results and caveats: TCR clones originating in tumors grew in number in blood after radiotherapy plus ipilimumab.

Participants had chemo-refractory metastatic non-small-cell lung cancer and were treated with focal radiation plus ipilimumab CTLA-4 blockade. TCRdb's copy holds only in-frame clones and misses some; the assay was immunoSEQ multiplex PCR. The repertoire has 15,000 to 20,000 clones, roughly 88% of them found once; the top ten carry about a quarter. The CDR3 consists of 11 residues. Per the germline V gene, CDR1 is KGHSY and CDR2 is FQNENV. Trimming took 5 bases from V and 4 from J, leaving 5 bases between them. Sequences were derived from peripheral blood, sampled from a patient treated with radiotherapy plus ipilimumab. The TCR sequence derives from a human donor with non-small cell lung cancer whose response to radiotherapy plus ipilimumab could not be evaluated. The J gene is TRBJ2-5, the V gene TRBV16; no definite D call. In nucleotides, the CDR3 is TGTGCCAGCAGCGTCGGAGAGACCCAGTACTTC. Translating it yields CASSVGETQYF.